Listed below are T cell receptor beta chains from one sample, sequenced in a study of T cells after yellow fever vaccination. One entry per CDR3 protein, called by TCRdb with MiXCR from the 5' RACE reads. The data show 95,000 to 150,000 distinct CDR3 sequences, 8% to 10% seen once. This material consisted of CD8+ T cells sorted from PBMCs, taken on the day of the yellow fever booster vaccination. The source is a man younger than 35 who received the YFV17D yellow fever vaccine. Each CDR3 is given with its conserved first and last residue. A D gene is named only where the DNA matches it firmly. The size field is filled for only some rows; it gives once, few, many or a size class.

few | TRBJ2-3 | TRBV4-1 | - | CASSQAGTDTQYF | TGCGCCAGCAGCCAAGCTGGCACAGATACGCAGTATTTT
many | TRBJ2-5 | TRBV6-6 | - | CASSPRLGGETQYF | TGTGCCAGCAGTCCTCGTCTGGGGGGAGAGACCCAGTACTTC
few | TRBJ2-5 | TRBV29-1 | - | CSVGQVWGEETQYF | TGCAGCGTCGGTCAGGTCTGGGGTGAAGAGACCCAGTACTTC
- | TRBJ2-5 | TRBV7-2 | TRBD1 | CASSSLDRETETQYF | TGTGCCAGCAGCTCCTTAGACAGGGAGACAGAGACCCAGTACTTC
few | TRBJ2-2 | TRBV20-1 | - | CSARGADNTPDTGELFF | TGCAGTGCTAGAGGGGCGGACAACACACCTGACACCGGGGAGCTGTTTTTT
- | TRBJ2-4 | TRBV6-5 | TRBD1 | CASTGQENIQYF | TGTGCCAGCACCGGACAGGAAAACATTCAGTACTTC
few | TRBJ2-2 | TRBV12-5 | - | CASGLVALTGELFF | TGTGCTAGTGGTTTGGTAGCTTTAACCGGGGAGCTGTTTTTT
many | TRBJ1-5 | TRBV4-3 | - | CASSQGRVLGNQPQHF | TGCGCCAGCAGCCAAGGTCGGGTATTGGGCAATCAGCCCCAGCATTTT
- | TRBJ1-2 | TRBV5-5 | TRBD1 | CASSFQPGGNRIYGYTF | TGTGCCAGCAGCTTCCAGCCAGGGGGCAATCGGATCTATGGCTACACCTTC
- | TRBJ2-4 | TRBV6-6 | - | CASSYLTGRAKNIQYF | TGTGCCAGCAGTTACTTGACAGGAAGGGCCAAAAACATTCAGTACTTC
many | TRBJ1-6 | TRBV4-1 | TRBD1 | CASSQRWTGVASPLHF | TGCGCCAGCAGCCAACGGTGGACAGGGGTAGCATCACCCCTCCACTTT
- | TRBJ1-1 | TRBV6-1 | - | CASRIVWGGDTEAFF | TGTGCCAGCAGGATTGTCTGGGGCGGGGACACTGAAGCTTTCTTT
many | TRBJ2-3 | TRBV5-1 | - | CASSLGAGTDTQYF | TGCGCCAGCAGTCTGGGGGCTGGCACAGATACGCAGTATTTT
- | TRBJ2-7 | TRBV6-2/TRBV6-3 | - | CASLLGVYEQYF | TGTGCCAGCCTCTTGGGCGTCTACGAGCAGTACTTC
- | TRBJ2-1 | TRBV5-1 | - | CASSPQGWHNEQFF | TGCGCCAGCAGCCCCCAGGGTTGGCACAATGAGCAGTTCTTC
- | TRBJ2-1 | TRBV20-1 | TRBD1 | CSASGTGKLGEQFF | TGCAGTGCTAGTGGGACAGGGAAGCTGGGTGAGCAGTTCTTC
few | TRBJ2-1 | TRBV10-3 | - | CAISDGQSSYNEQFF | TGTGCCATCAGTGACGGACAGAGCTCCTACAATGAGCAGTTCTTC
many | TRBJ2-3 | TRBV12-3/TRBV12-4 | - | CASSSLTGGTDTQYF | TGTGCCAGCAGTTCCCTGACAGGTGGCACAGATACGCAGTATTTT
- | TRBJ1-2 | TRBV28 | TRBD1 | CASSLPSGGGSNYGYTF | TGTGCCAGCAGTCTCCCGTCAGGAGGGGGCTCGAACTATGGCTACACCTTC
few | TRBJ1-6 | TRBV12-3/TRBV12-4 | TRBD1 | CASSHTGQGFSPLHF | TGTGCCAGCAGCCACACAGGACAGGGATTTTCACCCCTCCACTTT
- | TRBJ1-4 | TRBV5-6 | - | CASSLGQGFEKLFF | TGTGCCAGCAGCTTGGGGCAGGGGTTTGAAAAACTGTTTTTT
- | TRBJ2-5 | TRBV6-2/TRBV6-3 | - | CATGAAKIDLRETQYF | TGTGCCACCGGGGCGGCAAAGATTGATTTAAGGGAGACCCAGTACTTC
- | TRBJ1-1 | TRBV27 | - | CASRSPGVITEAFF | TGTGCCAGCAGATCGCCGGGAGTTATTACTGAAGCTTTCTTT
- | TRBJ2-7 | TRBV12-3/TRBV12-4 | - | CASWGGGAQYF | TGTGCCAGCTGGGGAGGGGGGGCGCAGTACTTC
many | TRBJ1-1 | TRBV15 | - | CATSRARAGTEAFF | TGTGCCACCAGCAGAGCCCGGGCGGGGACTGAAGCTTTCTTT
- | TRBJ1-5 | TRBV15 | TRBD1 | CATSPRGQGRPQHF | TGTGCCACCAGCCCCCGTGGACAGGGAAGACCCCAGCATTTT